This TCR beta chain was sequenced for a study of regulatory T cells in long-lasting Graves disease. The wider study: The study enrolled newly diagnosed Graves' patients on antithyroid drugs under 3 months.

Broader study findings: The number of shared public clonotypes was higher in persistent patients (approximately 3,000) than new patients (over 900).

This clonotype was recorded many times. Its antigen is unknown. CDR1 and CDR2 from the germline V gene are SGHRS and YFSETQ. V was trimmed by 4 bases and J by 6 bases, leaving 14 bases between them. The length of the CDR3 is 14 residues. The time point: newly diagnosed GD, antithyroid drugs for less than 3 months. From PBMCs, RNA was extracted and then used to make the TCR library. Combining iRepertoire HTBI primers with Arm-PCR of CDR3 regions, the authors built TCR beta libraries. MiXCR, applied by TCRdb to the multiplex PCR reads, yields one record per CDR3 protein. Of fewer than 550,000 distinct CDR3 sequences listed, 16% are singletons. These data were likewise used in another study, on T cells in Graves' hyperthyroidism and ophthalmopathy. That paper notes: The study used the HTBI primer set for a first-round RT-PCR of the TCR CDR3.

The sample here was peripheral blood mononuclear cells (PBMCs), taken at new diagnosis, from a patient treated with antithyroid drugs. The rearrangement joins TRBV5-1 to TRBJ2-1; D possibly uses TRBD1 or TRBD2 (5 bases each). This clonotype originated in a woman between 18 and 29 years old with Graves disease. CDR3 DNA: TGCGCCAGCAGCGAAGAGGGACCGAGCAATGAGCAGTTCTTC. It translates to CASSEEGPSNEQFF.